This record looks at one T cell receptor (beta chain) sequence and its context. No antigen is known for it. Germline CDR1 reads LNHNV; CDR2 reads YYDKDF (reference sequence). The V and J ends lost 1 base and 8 bases, in that order; junction bases with no gene match: 16. The CDR3 is made up of 18 amino acids. Assay: immunoSEQ multiplex PCR; the TCRdb copy retains only in-frame clones and omits some. There are around 71,000 clones in the sample; approximately 94% occur only once, and over 1.2% lies in the top ten. The sample originates from a study of cytomegalovirus exposure and HLA in healthy donors. Overall study findings and caveats: Altogether, more than 150 TCR beta chains were recorded as cytomegalovirus-associated.

This receptor was taken from a man aged 18-30 years in good health and CMV-seropositive. Sequenced sample: PBMCs. This sequence joins TRBV15 and TRBJ2-1, with 8 nucleotides matching TRBD2. Here the CDR3 DNA reads TGTGCCACCAGCAGAGGGGGGCTTCTCGAGCGGGAGATTGATGAGCAGTTCTTC. This encodes CATSRGGLLEREIDEQFF.